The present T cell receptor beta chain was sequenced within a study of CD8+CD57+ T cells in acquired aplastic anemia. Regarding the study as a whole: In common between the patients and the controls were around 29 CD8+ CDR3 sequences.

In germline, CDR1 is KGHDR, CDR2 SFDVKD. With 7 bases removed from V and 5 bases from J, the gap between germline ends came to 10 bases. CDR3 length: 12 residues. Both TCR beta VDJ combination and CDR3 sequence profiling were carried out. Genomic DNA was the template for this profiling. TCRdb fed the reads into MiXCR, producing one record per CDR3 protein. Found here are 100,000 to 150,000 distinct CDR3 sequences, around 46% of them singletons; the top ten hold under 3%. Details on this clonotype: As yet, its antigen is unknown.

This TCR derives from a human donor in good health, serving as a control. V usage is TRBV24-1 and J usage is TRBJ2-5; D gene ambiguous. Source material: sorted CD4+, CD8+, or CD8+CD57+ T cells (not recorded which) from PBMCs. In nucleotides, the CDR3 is TGTGCCACCAGAGGGCCTGGGGAGACCCAGTACTTC. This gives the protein CATRGPGETQYF.